Each of the 2 T cell receptor beta chains below was sequenced from the same sample in a study of OX40 agonist ivuxolimab in advanced cancers. Generated by immunoSEQ multiplex PCR, the TCRdb table keeps only in-frame clones and is missing some. The sample holds tens of thousands of clones, 85% to 90% seen once. The sample consisted of CD4+ or CD8+ T cells sorted from blood, taken in a trial of the OX40 agonist ivuxolimab. The receptor set was obtained from an adult with an advanced solid tumor such as melanoma, head and neck, liver or kidney cancer.

CDR3 DNA sequence: TGTGCCAGCTCACCCGGACAGGGCCACAATGAGCAGTTCTTC. Its protein is CASSPGQGHNEQFF. The rearrangement joins TRBV18 to TRBJ2-1, with 8 bases fitting TRBD1. This CDR3 has 14 amino acids. V lost 3 bases and J lost 5; bases outside the gene matches: 3. Germline loops: CDR1 KGHSH, CDR2 LQKENI. Supplemented by reference TRBV18 and TRBJ2-1, the full variable domain reads NAGVMQNPRHLVRRRGQEARLRCSPMKGHSHVYWYRQLPEEGLKFMVYLQKENIIDESGMPKERFSAEFPKEGPSILRIQQVVRGDSAAYFCASSPGQGHNEQFFGPGTRLTVL.

This clone has a single count. The J gene is TRBJ2-7, the V gene TRBV13, with 7 bases aligning to TRBD2. Trimming cost V 6 bases and J 0 bases; bases outside gene matches: 11. Germline CDR1 and CDR2: PRHDT and FYEKMQ (reference sequence). This CDR3 has 16 amino acids. The CDR3 region is CASSSTGGDISYEQYF. Here the CDR3 DNA reads TGTGCCAGCAGTTCGACGGGGGGAGACATCTCCTACGAGCAGTACTTC.